This T cell receptor beta chain was recorded in a study of cytomegalovirus exposure and HLA in healthy donors. This clone was detected only a few times. Its specificity is not known. Regarding the study as a whole: Some V segments could not be told apart, so they were left out, TRBV6-2 and TRBV6-3 among them. Both high specificity and high sensitivity reportedly marked the classifier's diagnosis of cytomegalovirus status. Most TCR sequences were seen very rarely across donors, but some public TCRs occurred in many. In an earlier analysis, in approximately 570 donors, most V segments appeared productive either ~90% or ~30% of the time.

The PCR ran on 60 Vbeta and 13 Jbeta primers. Here immunoSEQ multiplex PCR was the method, and the copy in TCRdb shows in-frame clones only, minus some. The profile shows 150,000 to 200,000 clones, about 81% of them singletons. The CDR3 covers 13 residues. Germline loops: CDR1 SGHNT, CDR2 YYREEE (reference sequence). Trimming took off 5 bases at V and 10 bases at J, with 16 bases between the two ends. Sequenced: PBMCs. The J gene is TRBJ2-1, the V gene TRBV5-4; possible D gene TRBD1, 5 bases. This clonotype was sampled from a woman aged 50 to 65 in good health and CMV-seropositive. The CDR3 spells CASSPPQGREQFF. The CDR3 DNA is TGTGCCAGCAGTCCTCCCCAGGGTAGGGAGCAGTTCTTC. The full variable domain, its missing parts supplied by reference TRBV5-4 and TRBJ2-1, is ETGVTQSPTHLIKTRGQQVTLRCSSQSGHNTVSWYQQALGQGPQFIFQYYREEENGRGNFPPRFSGLQFPNYSSELNVNALELDDSALYLCASSPPQGREQFFGPGTRLTVL.